What follows is one TCR beta chain and its context. Its antigen remains undetermined. The germline gene is not matched at one end of the junction; a read error may be the cause. Every donor was a healthy Caucasian. The sample originates from a study of identical twins (TCRdb year 2016). For the study in its entirety: To test whether fetal clonotypes persist, this study deep-sequenced TCR alpha and beta repertoires from monozygotic twins, from unrelated adults of various ages, and from cord blood. To rule out contamination, the twin experiments were replicated at different times with different library preparation protocols.

The library was made by 5' RACE. Reads for this sample came from an Illumina HiSeq 2000. A universal primer binding site was added through template switching, and the final cDNA carried a unique molecular identifier so that TCR cDNA molecules could be counted accurately. Specific primers in the conserved constant-segment region were used to synthesize first-strand cDNA for the TCR alpha and beta chains. To control for contamination, every cDNA library was double barcoded, receiving both a SMART-Mk sample barcode and Illumina barcodes. TruSeq adapter sequences, together with Illumina sample barcodes, were added in two successive PCR steps. TCR alpha and beta cDNA libraries were sequenced on the Illumina HiSeq platform with custom primers. The study's own analysis went as follows. MiGEC was used to process raw reads and extract unique molecular identifiers, and MiXCR was used to find CDR3 positions. For each individual, recombination models were inferred using an EM algorithm with the repgenHMM and IGoR tools. Shared clonotypes were analyzed with the tcR package in R, and sharing was normalized by the product of cloneset sizes. Out-of-frame nonproductive sequences were analyzed to study raw recombination free of thymic and clonal selection effects. The public reads were run again by TCRdb, first through fastp at Q25 and then through MiXCR, and only productive beta chains were kept. All rows with the same CDR3 protein become a single entry with the most common DNA and genes. V and J calls and clone size were set by TCRdb, not the authors. The sample data list roughly 1.6 million distinct CDR3 sequences, and 25% to 35% of these were observed just once. Clones ranked in the top ten supply around 0.3% of the sample.

The germline V gene provides CDR1 MNHNS and CDR2 SASEGT. Taken from cysteine to phenylalanine, the CDR3 has 17 residues. CDR3 DNA only is kept here, 51 bases in frame from base 1. Overall results and qualifications from the work: The excess sharing between twins in beta out-of-frame sequences was weaker because fewer shared sequences reduced the signal-to-noise ratio. Recombination models systematically underestimated out-of-frame TCR alpha sharing in monozygotic twins but agreed with sharing between unrelated individuals. Zero-insertion analyses could be partly confounded by invariant T cells such as MAIT and iNKT, though diverse VJ usage argued against such confounding for most clonotypes. Abundant cord blood beta clonotypes carried fewer insertions; young adult naive repertoires showed a weaker similar trend, while memory repertoires showed none. Compared with coincidental sharing between unrelated individuals, an excess of low generation-probability sequences was observed among out-of-frame TCR alpha sequences shared between twins. Conclusions relied on cross-sectional statistical analysis, since the same donors could not be followed over many years.

The sample comprised cord blood. The chain employs TRBV6-1 and TRBJ2-7; the D segment cannot be called with confidence. The receptor was derived from a newborn girl in good health. The CDR3 reads CAGSEQLPALISYEQYF. The sequenced DNA is TGTGCCGGCAGTGAACAATTGCCGGCGCTAATCTCCTACGAGCAGTACTTC.